Presented here are 5 T cell receptor beta chains from one specimen sequenced in a study of cytomegalovirus exposure and HLA in healthy donors (dated by TCRdb to the late 2010s). Libraries were constructed by the immunoSEQ multiplex PCR assay. The multiplex PCR relied on a mix of 60 forward primers for TCR Vbeta segments and 13 reverse primers for TCR Jbeta segments. Drawn from immuneACCESS, this table holds only the in-frame rearrangements with V and J called that TCRdb kept. Clones are partly lost; checked studies trace under half to an unresolved V gene and leave the rest unexplained. Here the sample has over 150,000 clones; about 79% occur a single time. The leading ten clones occupy roughly 0.095% of the sample. The material sequenced was PBMCs. These TCRs come from a boy aged 2 to 10 in good health and CMV-seronegative.

V gene TRBV18 combines with J gene TRBJ1-4, with TRBD1 matching over 7 bases. This CDR3 contains 17 residues. Germline CDR1 reads KGHSH; CDR2 reads LQKENI. Trimming took 3 bases from V and 4 from J; bases not matched to a gene: 11. The CDR3 nucleotides are TGTGCCAGCTCACCCCTCCCTCGGACAGGCCATAATGAAAAACTGTTTTTT. It codes for CASSPLPRTGHNEKLFF.

Regarding this clone: A junction boundary mismatches the germline segment, possibly from a read error. This chain links TRBV10-3 with TRBJ2-7; 8 bases are shared with TRBD2. From germline, CDR1 is ENHRY and CDR2 SYGVKD. The CDR3 runs 13 residues. CDR3 in DNA: TGTGCCATCAGCCCAGCAGATTCCGGGACTAGGAGGTTC. Its translation: CAISPADSGTRRF.

The rearrangement joins TRBV5-1 to TRBJ2-5, with 7 bases identical to TRBD2. Trimming took 6 bases from V and 1 from J; bases not matched to a gene: 9. Per germline, CDR1 SGHRS and CDR2 YFSETQ. CDR3 size: 15 residues. The CDR3 here is CASTRTGTTQETQYF. In DNA form, the CDR3 reads TGCGCCAGCACTCGAACTGGGACTACCCAAGAGACCCAGTACTTC. The entire variable domain, with the rest obtained from reference TRBV5-1 and TRBJ2-5, is as follows: KAGVTQTPRYLIKTRGQQVTLSCSPISGHRSVSWYQQTPGQGLQFLFEYFSETQRNKGNFPGRFSGRQFSNSRSEMNVSTLELGDSALYLCASTRTGTTQETQYFGPGTRLLVL.

V and J are TRBV27 and TRBJ2-7; 8 nucleotides line up with TRBD1. CDR1 is MNHEY and CDR2 is SMNVEV in the germline V gene (reference sequence). J lost 5 bases, V lost 7 bases, and 7 bases had no gene match. The CDR3 is 13 residues long. The CDR3 loop reads CASMTGDSDEQYF. The CDR3 coding sequence is TGTGCCAGCATGACAGGGGATTCTGACGAGCAGTACTTC.

The chain links TRBV7-2 to TRBJ2-4; TRBD1 aligns across 10 bases. The CDR3 sequence is 13 residues long. J was trimmed by 8 bases and V by 4 bases; bases with no gene match: 2. Germline V gene lookup returns CDR1 SGHTA and CDR2 FQGNSA. The chain's CDR3 is CASSWTGGYIQYF. CDR3 sequence (DNA): TGTGCCAGCAGCTGGACAGGGGGGTACATTCAGTACTTC.